The sequence of this TCR beta chain was determined in a study of blood T cell repertoires in COVID-19. Generated by immunoSEQ multiplex PCR, the TCRdb table keeps only in-frame clones and is missing some. The table lists 120,000 to 150,000 clones, roughly 90% of them singletons, with approximately 1.3% in the top ten. This CDR3 region has 13 residues. The ends were cut back, 8 bases at V and 0 bases at J, with 11 bases in the middle. CDR1 is MNHEY and CDR2 is SVGAGI in the germline V gene. The receptor comes from a woman aged 25 to 45 with acute COVID-19. This chain uses TRBV6-5 with TRBJ2-7, with TRBD1 as a possible D gene (6 bases). The material sequenced was PBMCs or T cells enriched from blood (not recorded which). The CDR3 sequence is CASFGDNSYEQYF. The DNA of the CDR3 is TGTGCCAGCTTTGGGGACAACTCCTACGAGCAGTACTTC.